The rows below give T cell receptor beta chains drawn from one sample of a study of PD-1 blockade in mismatch repair-deficient tumors. Generated by immunoSEQ multiplex PCR, the TCRdb table keeps only in-frame clones and is missing some. The sample shows around 30,000 clones, approximately 80% of them seen only once. Sequences were derived from PBMCs, sampled 6 weeks after starting pembrolizumab. All receptors come from an adult with mismatch repair-deficient cancer. Each CDR3 is given with its conserved first and last residue. A D gene is named only where the DNA matches it firmly. Only part of the rows carry a size: once, few, many, or a class if the clone is expanded.

TRBV2	-	-	TRBJ1-3	CASSEYGQLSGNTIYF	TGTGCCAGCAGTGAATACGGACAGCTCTCTGGAAACACCATATATTTT
TRBV9	-	-	TRBJ2-1	CASSPIGSSYNEQFF	TGTGCCAGCAGCCCTATTGGGAGCTCCTACAATGAGCAGTTCTTC
TRBV11-2	-	-	TRBJ1-1	CASSLSRGRAFF	TGTGCCAGCAGCTTATCAAGGGGCAGGGCTTTCTTT
TRBV7-9	-	TRBD1	TRBJ2-2	CASSTWDRGPAGELFF	TGTGCCAGCAGCACATGGGACAGGGGGCCCGCCGGGGAGCTGTTTTTT
TRBV9	-	TRBD1	TRBJ2-7	CASSPGQAQKQYF	TGTGCCAGCAGCCCCGGACAGGCTCAAAAGCAGTACTTC
TRBV30	-	TRBD2	TRBJ2-7	CAWSVAGFSYEQYF	TGTGCCTGGAGTGTAGCGGGGTTTAGCTACGAGCAGTACTTC
TRBV11-2	-	TRBD2	TRBJ2-7	CASSFPSGTREQYF	TGTGCCAGCAGCTTTCCTAGCGGGACCCGTGAGCAGTACTTC
TRBV5-1	-	-	TRBJ1-1	CASRFDTTEAFF	TGCGCCAGCAGATTTGACACCACTGAAGCTTTCTTT
TRBV10-2	-	-	TRBJ2-1	CASSEGTGPYNEQFF	TGCGCCAGCAGTGAAGGCACAGGCCCGTACAATGAGCAGTTCTTC
TRBV7-8	-	-	TRBJ1-1	CASSLFGNTEAFF	TGTGCCAGCAGCTTATTCGGGAACACTGAAGCTTTCTTT
TRBV28	-	TRBD1	TRBJ2-5	CASFPQGAAETQYF	TGTGCCAGTTTTCCACAGGGGGCGGCAGAGACCCAGTACTTC
TRBV30	-	-	TRBJ2-1	CAWSPLTNEQFF	TGTGCCTGGAGTCCCTTGACTAATGAGCAGTTCTTC
TRBV5-5	-	TRBD2	TRBJ2-3	CATGLAGGPHSKDTQYF	TGTGCCACGGGACTAGCGGGAGGCCCTCACAGCAAAGATACGCAGTATTTT
TRBV5-1	-	-	TRBJ1-1	CASSLTDNTEAFF	TGCGCCAGCAGCTTGACAGACAACACTGAAGCTTTCTTT
TRBV5-1	few	TRBD1	TRBJ1-6	CASSWAGGARSPLHF	TGCGCCAGCAGCTGGGCAGGGGGCGCGAGGTCACCCCTCCACTTT
TRBV5-1	-	TRBD1	TRBJ1-4	CASSPIETGDLEKLFF	TGCGCCAGCAGCCCTATTGAGACAGGGGATCTTGAAAAACTGTTTTTT
TRBV11-2	-	-	TRBJ2-3	CASSFPPSGVTDTQYF	TGTGCCAGCAGCTTCCCCCCCAGCGGAGTCACAGATACGCAGTATTTT
TRBV28	-	-	TRBJ2-3	CASSLEDTHTDTQYF	TGTGCCAGCAGTTTAGAGGACACCCACACAGATACGCAGTATTTT
TRBV19	-	TRBD2	TRBJ2-7	CASSGLAGATYEQYF	TGTGCCAGTAGTGGACTAGCGGGAGCTACCTACGAGCAGTACTTC
TRBV12-5	-	TRBD1	TRBJ2-1	CASGRSDRDLYNEQFF	TGTGCTAGTGGTCGTTCGGACAGGGACCTTTACAATGAGCAGTTCTTC
TRBV28	-	-	TRBJ1-2	CASSLTAGNYGYTF	TGTGCCAGCAGTTTAACGGCGGGCAACTATGGCTACACCTTC
TRBV7-9	-	-	TRBJ1-2	CASSLDSTVSNYGYTF	TGTGCCAGCAGCTTAGATTCGACAGTCTCTAACTATGGCTACACCTTC
TRBV30	-	TRBD1	TRBJ1-5	CAWRGTGTGGNQPQHF	TGTGCCTGGAGAGGGACCGGGACAGGGGGCAATCAGCCCCAGCATTTT
TRBV5-1	-	TRBD2	TRBJ2-3	CASSPFGAGSTDTQYF	TGCGCCAGCAGCCCCTTTGGAGCGGGAAGCACAGATACGCAGTATTTT
TRBV7-6	once	-	TRBJ1-3	CASSPQGIGTIYF	TGTGCCAGCAGCCCCCAGGGTATTGGCACCATATATTTT
TRBV6-5	-	TRBD1	TRBJ2-1	CASNLRDRGSDEQFF	TGTGCCAGCAATCTCCGGGACAGGGGATCCGATGAGCAGTTCTTC
TRBV28	-	TRBD2	TRBJ2-3	CASSLAGVRGDTQYF	TGTGCCAGCAGTTTAGCGGGAGTACGTGGAGATACGCAGTATTTT
TRBV7-3	-	TRBD2	TRBJ2-1	CASSPSGAGNYEQFF	TGTGCCAGCAGCCCTAGCGGGGCGGGTAATTATGAGCAGTTCTTC
TRBV28	-	-	TRBJ1-2	CASSLITGHYGYTF	TGTGCCAGCAGTTTAATTACAGGGCACTATGGCTACACCTTC
TRBV7-8	few	-	TRBJ1-5	CASSLAGRGASNQPQHF	TGTGCCAGCAGCTTAGCGGGGAGAGGAGCTAGCAATCAGCCCCAGCATTTT
TRBV27	-	TRBD1	TRBJ1-5	CASSPPLTGDSNQPQHF	TGTGCCAGCAGTCCTCCCTTGACAGGGGATAGCAATCAGCCCCAGCATTTT
TRBV5-1	-	TRBD2	TRBJ2-3	CASSTGLAELTDTQYF	TGCGCCAGCAGCACGGGACTAGCGGAGCTCACAGATACGCAGTATTTT
TRBV11-1	once	-	TRBJ1-2	CASSLGQARNYGYTF	TGTGCCAGCAGCTTAGGACAGGCCCGTAACTATGGCTACACCTTC
TRBV2	-	-	TRBJ2-7	CASRGDLGLSYEQYF	TGTGCCAGCAGAGGGGATCTAGGGCTGTCCTACGAGCAGTACTTC
TRBV7-2	-	-	TRBJ1-5	CASSPFSRANQPQHF	TGTGCCAGCAGCCCATTCTCGAGGGCGAATCAGCCCCAGCATTTT
TRBV7-6	-	TRBD2	TRBJ2-7	CASSPYLADTYEQYF	TGTGCCAGCAGCCCCTACCTAGCGGACACCTACGAGCAGTACTTC
TRBV19	-	TRBD1	TRBJ1-6	CASSRGLGGNNSPLHF	TGTGCCAGTAGTCGAGGTTTAGGGGGCAATAATTCACCCCTCCACTTT
TRBV5-3	few	-	TRBJ2-7	CARSLERPWTLYEQYF	TGTGCCAGAAGCTTGGAGAGGCCCTGGACACTGTACGAGCAGTACTTC
TRBV6-5	once	TRBD1	TRBJ1-3	CASSYSGTAENTIYF	TGTGCCAGCAGTTACTCCGGGACAGCGGAAAACACCATATATTTT
TRBV19	-	TRBD2	TRBJ2-1	CASSIQRGAYNEQFF	TGTGCCAGTAGTATCCAGCGGGGTGCCTACAATGAGCAGTTCTTC
TRBV7-2	once	-	TRBJ1-2	CASSPSQGGGYTF	TGTGCCAGCAGCCCCAGTCAGGGCGGCGGCTACACCTTC
TRBV19	-	TRBD1	TRBJ1-1	CASSTGQRSNTEAFF	TGTGCCAGTAGTACGGGACAGCGATCGAACACTGAAGCTTTCTTT
TRBV10-3	-	-	TRBJ1-1	CAISETNPAAVNAEAFF	TGTGCCATCAGTGAAACGAATCCTGCTGCAGTGAACGCTGAAGCTTTCTTT
TRBV5-6	-	TRBD1	TRBJ1-2	CASSLAPRGYGYTF	TGTGCCAGCAGCTTGGCCCCCAGGGGGTATGGCTACACCTTC
TRBV18	-	-	TRBJ2-1	CASSPVGSSYNEQFF	TGTGCCAGCTCACCTGTGGGGAGCTCCTACAATGAGCAGTTCTTC
TRBV28	-	-	TRBJ1-1	CASSSVYTEAFF	TGTGCCAGCAGTTCAGTGTACACTGAAGCTTTCTTT
TRBV19	few	TRBD2	TRBJ2-7	CASSLAGGLVEQYF	TGTGCCAGTAGTCTAGCGGGAGGGCTCGTCGAGCAGTACTTC
TRBV5-1	-	-	TRBJ1-2	CASSPGMIPEYGYTF	TGCGCCAGCAGCCCGGGTATGATCCCAGAGTATGGCTACACCTTC
TRBV29-1	-	-	TRBJ2-2	CSVVVLDTNTGELFF	TGCAGCGTTGTAGTACTAGACACGAACACCGGGGAGCTGTTTTTT
TRBV28	-	TRBD1	TRBJ2-7	CASSFRGSTSYEQYF	TGTGCCAGCAGCTTCAGGGGGAGTACGTCCTACGAGCAGTACTTC
TRBV30	-	-	TRBJ2-2	CAWTPDGLNTGELFF	TGTGCCTGGACCCCGGACGGACTGAACACCGGGGAGCTGTTTTTT
TRBV28	once	-	TRBJ1-3	CASSLSGNTIYF	TGTGCCAGCAGTTTGTCAGGAAACACCATATATTTT
TRBV18	-	-	TRBJ2-7	CASSPPGRGGGQAYEQYF	TGTGCCAGCTCACCACCGGGCAGGGGTGGGGGTCAGGCCTACGAGCAGTACTTC
TRBV11-3	-	TRBD2	TRBJ2-5	CASSRGSSGVQKTQYF	TGTGCCAGCAGTCGAGGGAGTAGCGGGGTCCAGAAGACCCAGTACTTC
TRBV7-2	-	TRBD1	TRBJ1-4	CASSLSNVRDSNEKLFF	TGTGCCAGCAGCTTAAGCAACGTCCGGGACAGTAATGAAAAACTGTTTTTT
TRBV9	-	TRBD1	TRBJ2-6	CASSVATGPNVLTF	TGTGCCAGCAGCGTAGCGACAGGGCCCAACGTCCTGACTTTC
TRBV29-1	few	-	TRBJ2-7	CSVEGANSDEQYF	TGCAGCGTTGAAGGAGCGAATTCAGACGAGCAGTACTTC
TRBV4-1	-	TRBD1	TRBJ2-3	CASSRQGASTDTQYF	TGCGCCAGCAGCCGACAGGGGGCTAGCACAGATACGCAGTATTTT
TRBV11-3	few	TRBD2	TRBJ2-7	CASSLVAGDEQYF	TGTGCCAGCAGCCTTGTAGCGGGAGACGAGCAGTACTTC